This T cell receptor beta chain emerged from a study of shared clonotypes between healthy human individuals. Study donors comprised healthy, HIV-negative adults devoid of recent acute infection or vaccination. Germline assignment: CDR1 LNHDA and CDR2 SQIVND (reference sequence). This CDR3 is 13 amino acids long. V gave up 3 bases and J gave up 4 bases, with 8 bases separating them. The method was immunoSEQ multiplex PCR; TCRdb's version includes in-frame clones alone and lacks a portion of them. The sample lists roughly 2 million clones, around 95% occurring once. Sequenced material: naive CD4+ T cells sorted from blood. Subset specified: CD45RA+ positively selected. The rearrangement uses TRBV19 and TRBJ2-3; no clear D. The source of this sequence is a man younger than 35 in good health. The CDR3 loop is CASSMGNADTQYF. The CDR3 nucleotides read TGTGCCAGTAGTATGGGAAACGCAGATACGCAGTATTTT.